A selection of T cell receptor beta chains follows, all from one sample in a study of PD-L1 blockade in urothelial cancer. Libraries were prepared by immunoSEQ multiplex PCR; TCRdb keeps only in-frame clonotypes and omits some of them. This sample has some 30,000 clones, with around three quarters found just once. Here the sequenced sample was PBMCs, taken around atezolizumab (anti-PD-L1) treatment. These receptors all stem from a man between 65 and 85 years old with urothelial cancer. Each CDR3 is given with its conserved first and last residue. Fields, in order: D gene, J gene, V gene, clone size, CDR3 protein, CDR3 DNA. D genes are given only for firm matches. The size entry is marked missing in some rows and otherwise reads once, few, many or a size class.

d_call: -; j_call: TRBJ1-6; v_call: TRBV6-6; clone_size: -; cdr3_aa: CASSPPGGNSPLHF; cdr3_nt: TGTGCCAGCAGCCCCCCCGGGGGGAATTCACCCCTCCACTTT
d_call: -; j_call: TRBJ1-4; v_call: TRBV7-7; clone_size: few; cdr3_aa: CASSRTAHTNEKLFF; cdr3_nt: TGTGCCAGCAGCCGGACAGCCCATACTAATGAAAAACTGTTTTTT
d_call: -; j_call: TRBJ1-2; v_call: TRBV19; clone_size: once; cdr3_aa: CASRGIQGRVQTYGYTF; cdr3_nt: TGTGCCAGTAGGGGGATTCAGGGAAGGGTCCAAACCTATGGCTACACCTTC
d_call: -; j_call: TRBJ2-3; v_call: TRBV19; clone_size: -; cdr3_aa: CASSPGQLKVTDTQYF; cdr3_nt: TGTGCCAGTAGTCCAGGACAGCTTAAAGTCACAGATACGCAGTATTTT
d_call: -; j_call: TRBJ2-3; v_call: TRBV19; clone_size: -; cdr3_aa: CASSTSGGNTDTQYF; cdr3_nt: TGTGCCAGTAGTACAAGCGGCGGCAACACAGATACGCAGTATTTT
d_call: -; j_call: TRBJ2-6; v_call: TRBV10-3; clone_size: -; cdr3_aa: CAISESFGGSSGANVLTF; cdr3_nt: TGTGCCATCAGTGAGTCTTTCGGCGGATCCTCTGGGGCCAACGTCCTGACTTTC
d_call: -; j_call: TRBJ1-1; v_call: TRBV10-3; clone_size: -; cdr3_aa: CAISMDSDTEAFF; cdr3_nt: TGTGCCATCAGTATGGACAGCGACACTGAAGCTTTCTTT
d_call: TRBD2; j_call: TRBJ2-7; v_call: TRBV7-2; clone_size: -; cdr3_aa: CASSLASGSSEQYF; cdr3_nt: TGTGCCAGCAGCTTGGCTAGCGGGAGTAGCGAGCAGTACTTC
d_call: TRBD1; j_call: TRBJ2-1; v_call: TRBV6-1; clone_size: -; cdr3_aa: CASSEEGQGWDEQFF; cdr3_nt: TGTGCCAGCAGTGAAGAGGGACAGGGGTGGGATGAGCAGTTCTTC